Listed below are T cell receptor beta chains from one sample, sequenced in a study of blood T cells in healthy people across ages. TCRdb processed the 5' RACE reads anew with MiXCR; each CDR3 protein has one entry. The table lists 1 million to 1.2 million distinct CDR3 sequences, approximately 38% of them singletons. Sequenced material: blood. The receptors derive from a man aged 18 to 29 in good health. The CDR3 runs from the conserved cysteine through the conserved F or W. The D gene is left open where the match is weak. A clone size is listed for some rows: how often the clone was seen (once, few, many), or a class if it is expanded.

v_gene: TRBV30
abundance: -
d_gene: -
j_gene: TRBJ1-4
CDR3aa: CAWSVNGGTNEKLFF
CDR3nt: TGTGCCTGGAGTGTTAATGGCGGGACGAATGAAAAACTGTTTTTT

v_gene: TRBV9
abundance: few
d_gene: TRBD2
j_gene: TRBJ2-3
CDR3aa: CASSVVSGGMDTQYF
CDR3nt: TGTGCCAGCAGCGTAGTCTCGGGGGGTATGGATACGCAGTATTTT

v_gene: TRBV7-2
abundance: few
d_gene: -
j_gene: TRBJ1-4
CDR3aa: CASSPGLEEKLFF
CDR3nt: TGTGCCAGCAGCCCCGGACTAGAGGAAAAACTGTTTTTT

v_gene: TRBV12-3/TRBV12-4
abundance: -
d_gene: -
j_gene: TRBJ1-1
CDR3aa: CASRTFTEAFF
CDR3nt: TGTGCCAGCAGGACGTTCACTGAAGCTTTCTTT

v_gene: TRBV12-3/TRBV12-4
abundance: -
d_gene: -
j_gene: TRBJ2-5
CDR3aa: CASSFWRAGQETQYF
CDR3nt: TGTGCCAGCAGTTTTTGGCGAGCGGGTCAAGAGACCCAGTACTTC

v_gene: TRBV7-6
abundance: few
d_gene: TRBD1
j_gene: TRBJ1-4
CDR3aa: CASRYTGARYEKLFF
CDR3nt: TGTGCCAGCAGATATACAGGGGCCCGGTATGAAAAACTGTTTTTT

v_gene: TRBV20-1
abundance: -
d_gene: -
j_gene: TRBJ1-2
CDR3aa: CSASPPAGAYDYTF
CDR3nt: TGCAGTGCTAGCCCCCCTGCGGGAGCATATGACTACACCTTC

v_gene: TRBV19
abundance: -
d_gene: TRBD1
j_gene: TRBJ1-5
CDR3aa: CASSGQGFGPQHF
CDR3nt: TGTGCCAGTAGCGGACAGGGGTTCGGGCCCCAGCATTTT

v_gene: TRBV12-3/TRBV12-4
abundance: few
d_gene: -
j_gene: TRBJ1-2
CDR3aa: CASSLDQQGGYTF
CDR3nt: TGTGCCAGCAGTTTGGATCAACAGGGTGGCTACACCTTC

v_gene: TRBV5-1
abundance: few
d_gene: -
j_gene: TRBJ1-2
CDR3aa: CASSLEAGAYGYTF
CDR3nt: TGCGCCAGCAGCTTGGAGGCAGGGGCCTATGGCTACACCTTC

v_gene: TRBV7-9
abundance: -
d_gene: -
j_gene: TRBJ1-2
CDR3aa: CASSGKGTANYGYTF
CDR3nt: TGTGCCAGCAGCGGAAAAGGGACGGCTAACTATGGCTACACCTTC

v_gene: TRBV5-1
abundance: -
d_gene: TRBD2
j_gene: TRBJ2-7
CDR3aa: CASRIAGGRGSYEQYF
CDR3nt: TGCGCCAGCAGAATAGCGGGGGGGCGAGGATCCTACGAGCAGTACTTC

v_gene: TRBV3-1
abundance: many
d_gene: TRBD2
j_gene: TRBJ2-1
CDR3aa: CASSPGLVISDEQFF
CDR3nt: TGTGCCAGCAGCCCGGGACTAGTTATTTCGGATGAGCAGTTCTTC

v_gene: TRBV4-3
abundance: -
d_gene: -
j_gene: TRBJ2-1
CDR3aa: CASSQDRLNEQFF
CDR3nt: TGCGCCAGCAGCCAAGATAGGTTAAATGAGCAGTTCTTC

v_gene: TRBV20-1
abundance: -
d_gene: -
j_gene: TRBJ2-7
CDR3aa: CSAREPMAYEQYF
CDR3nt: TGCAGTGCTCGTGAACCGATGGCCTACGAGCAGTACTTC

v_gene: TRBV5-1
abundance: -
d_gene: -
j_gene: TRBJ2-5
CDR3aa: CASTEGLLETQYF
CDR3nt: TGCGCCAGCACAGAGGGACTCTTAGAGACCCAGTACTTC

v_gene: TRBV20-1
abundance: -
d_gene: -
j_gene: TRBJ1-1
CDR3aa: CSARDQAGLNTEAFF
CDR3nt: TGCAGTGCTAGAGATCAAGCGGGGTTAAACACTGAAGCTTTCTTT

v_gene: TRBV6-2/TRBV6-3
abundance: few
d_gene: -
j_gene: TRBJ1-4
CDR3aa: CASSYSAEGSEKLFF
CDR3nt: TGTGCCAGCAGTTACTCGGCGGAGGGGTCTGAAAAACTGTTTTTT

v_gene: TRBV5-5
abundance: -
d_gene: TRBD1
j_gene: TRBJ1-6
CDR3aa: CASSTRTGSTPDNSPLHF
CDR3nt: TGTGCCAGCAGCACACGGACAGGCTCAACCCCCGATAATTCACCCCTCCACTTT

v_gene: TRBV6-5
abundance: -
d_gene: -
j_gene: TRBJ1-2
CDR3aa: CAIGTETYGYTF
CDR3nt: TGTGCCATCGGGACGGAGACGTATGGCTACACCTTC

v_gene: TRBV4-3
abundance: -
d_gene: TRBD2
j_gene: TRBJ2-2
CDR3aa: CASSHPSGGMNTGELFF
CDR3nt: TGCGCCAGCAGCCACCCCTCCGGGGGGATGAACACCGGGGAGCTGTTTTTT

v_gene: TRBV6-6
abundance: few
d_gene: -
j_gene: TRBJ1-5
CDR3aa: CASKGGNQPQHF
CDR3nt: TGTGCCAGTAAAGGGGGGAATCAGCCCCAGCATTTT

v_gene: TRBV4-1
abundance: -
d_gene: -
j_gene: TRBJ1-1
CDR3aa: CASSQDGIHPNTEAFF
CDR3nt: TGCGCCAGCAGCCAAGATGGGATACACCCGAACACTGAGGCTTTCTTT

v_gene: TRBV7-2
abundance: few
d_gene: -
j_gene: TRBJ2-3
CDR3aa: CASRLRGRLLTDTQYF
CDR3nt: TGTGCCAGCAGACTAAGAGGGCGGCTACTAACAGATACGCAGTATTTT

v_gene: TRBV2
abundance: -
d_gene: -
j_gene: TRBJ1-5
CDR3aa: CASSYAKGVGTQPQHF
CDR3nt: TGTGCCAGCAGTTACGCTAAGGGGGTGGGAACGCAGCCCCAGCATTTT

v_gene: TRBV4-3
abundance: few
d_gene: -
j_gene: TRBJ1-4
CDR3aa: CASSQFLTVSNEKLFF
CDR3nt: TGCGCCAGCAGCCAATTTCTAACAGTATCTAATGAAAAACTGTTTTTT

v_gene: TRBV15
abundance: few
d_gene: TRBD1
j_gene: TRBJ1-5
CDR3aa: CATSRVRRDRDQPQHF
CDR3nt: TGTGCCACCAGCAGAGTGAGGAGAGACAGGGATCAGCCCCAGCATTTT

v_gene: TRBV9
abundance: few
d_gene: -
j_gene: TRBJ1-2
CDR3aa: CASGQAINYGYTF
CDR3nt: TGTGCCAGCGGGCAGGCGATCAACTATGGCTACACCTTC

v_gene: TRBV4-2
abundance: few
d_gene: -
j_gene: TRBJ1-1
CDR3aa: CASSRLSVGTEAFF
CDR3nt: TGTGCCAGCAGCCGTTTGAGTGTAGGCACTGAAGCTTTCTTT

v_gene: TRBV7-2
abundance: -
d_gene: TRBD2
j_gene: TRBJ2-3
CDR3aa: CASSKTSGASTDTQYF
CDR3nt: TGTGCCAGCAGCAAGACTAGCGGAGCTAGCACAGATACGCAGTATTTT

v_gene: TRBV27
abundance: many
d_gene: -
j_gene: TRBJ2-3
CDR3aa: CASSSQDSTDTQYF
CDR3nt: TGTGCCAGCAGTTCACAGGATAGCACAGATACGCAGTATTTT

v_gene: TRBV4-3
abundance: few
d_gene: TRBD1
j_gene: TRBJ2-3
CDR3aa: CASSQDGQGVSDTQYF
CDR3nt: TGCGCCAGCAGCCAAGACGGACAGGGGGTTTCAGATACGCAGTATTTT